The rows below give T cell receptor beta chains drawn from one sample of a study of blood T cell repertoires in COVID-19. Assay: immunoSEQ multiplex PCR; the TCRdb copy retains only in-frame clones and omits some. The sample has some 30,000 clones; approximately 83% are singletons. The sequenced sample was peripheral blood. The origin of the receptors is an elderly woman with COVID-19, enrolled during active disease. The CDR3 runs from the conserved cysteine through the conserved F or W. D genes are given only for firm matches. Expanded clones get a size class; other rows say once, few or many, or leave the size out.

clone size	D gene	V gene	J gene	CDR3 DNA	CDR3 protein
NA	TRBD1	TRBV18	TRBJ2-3	TGTGCCAGCTCACCTTACAGGGGGCAGGAGACAGATACGCAGTATTTT	CASSPYRGQETDTQYF
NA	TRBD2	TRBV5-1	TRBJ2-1	TGCGCCAGCAGCTTCGGGACTAGCGGGGGCGAGCAGTTCTTC	CASSFGTSGGEQFF
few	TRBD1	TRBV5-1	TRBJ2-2	TGCGCCAGCAGCCCCGGACAGGGATACACCGGGGAGCTGTTTTTT	CASSPGQGYTGELFF
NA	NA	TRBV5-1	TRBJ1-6	TGCGCCAGCAGCTTCCGGCGGGCTCTAAATTCACCCCTCCACTTT	CASSFRRALNSPLHF
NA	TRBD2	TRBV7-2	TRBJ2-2	TGTGCCAGCATGCTCCGAGCGGGAGCGAACACCGGGGAGCTGTTTTTT	CASMLRAGANTGELFF
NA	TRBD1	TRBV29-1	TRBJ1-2	TGCAGCGTCGCCGGGACAGGGGGCAAAGGCTACACCTTC	CSVAGTGGKGYTF
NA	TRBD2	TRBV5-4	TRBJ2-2	TGTGCCAGCAGCTTGGGACTAGCGGGGAACACCGGGGAGCTGTTTTTT	CASSLGLAGNTGELFF
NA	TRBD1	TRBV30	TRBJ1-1	TGTGCCTGGGGAATACAGGGGGCGCGAACTGAAGCTTTCTTT	CAWGIQGARTEAFF
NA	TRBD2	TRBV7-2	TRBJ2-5	TGTGCCAGCGCGATCGGGGGGGCCGATGAGACCCAGTACTTC	CASAIGGADETQYF
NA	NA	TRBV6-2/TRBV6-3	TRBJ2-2	TGTGCCAGCAGTTATCGCGGGGTAGATACCGGGGAGCTGTTTTTT	CASSYRGVDTGELFF
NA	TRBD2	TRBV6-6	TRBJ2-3	TGTGCCAGCAGCTTCGGGACTAGCGGGGCCCCAGATACGCAGTATTTT	CASSFGTSGAPDTQYF
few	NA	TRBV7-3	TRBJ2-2	TGTGCCAGCAGCCTAACTGGTTGGGGGGGCCATCGGTACACCGGGGAGCTGTTTTTT	CASSLTGWGGHRYTGELFF
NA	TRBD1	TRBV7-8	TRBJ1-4	TGTGCCAGCAGCCCCCGGGGGACAGGGGCCGGAAAACTGTTTTTT	CASSPRGTGAGKLFF
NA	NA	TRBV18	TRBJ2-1	TGTGCCAGCTCACCCTCGCTAGGGGACAATGAGCAGTTCTTC	CASSPSLGDNEQFF
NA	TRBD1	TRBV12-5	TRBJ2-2	TGTGCTAGTGGTTGGAGTAGCCGGGACAGGGGCTTCACCGGGGAGCTGTTTTTT	CASGWSSRDRGFTGELFF
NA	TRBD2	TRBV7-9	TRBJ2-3	TGTGCCAGCAGCTTAGCTAGCGGGGCTACAGATACGCAGTATTTT	CASSLASGATDTQYF
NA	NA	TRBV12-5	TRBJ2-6	TGTGCTAGTGGCACAGGGATCTCTGGGGCCAACGTCCTGACTTTC	CASGTGISGANVLTF
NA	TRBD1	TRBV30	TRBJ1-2	TGTGCCTGGAGTGCCGGGCGACAGGGGGGCGGCTACACCTTC	CAWSAGRQGGGYTF
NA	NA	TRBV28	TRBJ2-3	TGTGCCAGCAGTTTGGGGACTGGCGCAGATACGCAGTATTTT	CASSLGTGADTQYF
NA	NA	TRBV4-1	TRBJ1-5	TGCGCCAGCAGCCAAGACACTTCCACGGGGCGCGGGGGCAATCAGCCCCAGCATTTT	CASSQDTSTGRGGNQPQHF
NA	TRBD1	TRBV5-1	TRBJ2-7	TGCGCCAGCAGAGAACCGGGACAGCAATACGAGCAGTACTTC	CASREPGQQYEQYF
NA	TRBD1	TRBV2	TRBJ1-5	TGTGCCAGCAGGGACAGGGGAAGCAATCAGCCCCAGCATTTT	CASRDRGSNQPQHF
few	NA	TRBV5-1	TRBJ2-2	TGCGCCAGCAGCCGAGGTCCGACGTCGAACACCGGGGAGCTGTTTTTT	CASSRGPTSNTGELFF
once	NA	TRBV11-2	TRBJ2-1	TGTGCCAGCAGCTTAGTAGTTTCCGCCTACAATGAGCAGTTCTTC	CASSLVVSAYNEQFF
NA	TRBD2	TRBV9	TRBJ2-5	TGTGCCAGCAGCGTAGTTGCGGGGGGAGCTCAAGAGACCCAGTACTTC	CASSVVAGGAQETQYF
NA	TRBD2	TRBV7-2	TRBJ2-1	TGTGCCAGCAGCTTAGGGCTAGCGGGGGGCGATGAGCAGTTCTTC	CASSLGLAGGDEQFF
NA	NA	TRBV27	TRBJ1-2	TGTGCCAGCAGTTTAACTCCCGCGGCCTCTCGGAACTATGGCTACACCTTC	CASSLTPAASRNYGYTF
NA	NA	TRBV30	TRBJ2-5	TGTGCCTGGAAGGGGGGGTCAGAGACCCAGTACTTC	CAWKGGSETQYF
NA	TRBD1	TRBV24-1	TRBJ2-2	TGTGCCACCAGTGGGACAGGCGCCGGGGAGCTGTTTTTT	CATSGTGAGELFF
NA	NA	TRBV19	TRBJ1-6	TGTGCCAGTAGTCCACAATTTAATTCACCCCTCCACTTT	CASSPQFNSPLHF
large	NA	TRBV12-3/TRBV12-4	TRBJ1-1	TGTGCCAGCAGCCCAACAGGGTTCACTGAAGCTTTCTTT	CASSPTGFTEAFF
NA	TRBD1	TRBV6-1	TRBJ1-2	TGTGCCAGCAGTGAAAGGGACAGCTATGGCTACACCTTC	CASSERDSYGYTF
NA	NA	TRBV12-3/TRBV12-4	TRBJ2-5	TGTGCCAGCAGCCCCCAGGAGACCCAGTACTTC	CASSPQETQYF
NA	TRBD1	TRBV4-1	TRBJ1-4	TGCGCCAGCAGCCAACAGGGGGTCTCGGATGAAAAACTGTTTTTT	CASSQQGVSDEKLFF
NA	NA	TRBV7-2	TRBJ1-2	TGTGCCAGCAGCTCTGACGCAGGCTATGGCTACACCTTC	CASSSDAGYGYTF
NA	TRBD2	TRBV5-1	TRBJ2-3	TGCGCCAGCAGCTCGAGCGGGGGGAAGCCAGATACGCAGTATTTT	CASSSSGGKPDTQYF
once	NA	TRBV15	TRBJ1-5	TGTGCCACCAGCCGGGGCGGGGTCAATCAGCCCCAGCATTTT	CATSRGGVNQPQHF
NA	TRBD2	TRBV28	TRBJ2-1	TGTGCCAGCAGTGTCGTAGCGGGAGACTCCTACAATGAGCAGTTCTTC	CASSVVAGDSYNEQFF
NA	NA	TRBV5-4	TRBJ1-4	TGTGCCAGCAGCTTAGAGGGAGCTAATGAAAAACTGTTTTTT	CASSLEGANEKLFF
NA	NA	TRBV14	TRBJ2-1	TGTGCCAGCAGCCAAGAGTGGGAGGCCTACAATGAGCAGTTCTTC	CASSQEWEAYNEQFF
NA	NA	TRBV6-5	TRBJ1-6	TGTGCCAGCCGGACAGACTCCTATAATTCACCCCTCCACTTT	CASRTDSYNSPLHF
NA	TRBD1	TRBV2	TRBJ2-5	TGTGCCAGCAGTGGGGACAGGGGGGAACGCGAGACCCAGTACTTC	CASSGDRGERETQYF
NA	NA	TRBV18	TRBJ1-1	TGTGCCAGCTCACCGGACAGCACTGAAGCTTTCTTT	CASSPDSTEAFF
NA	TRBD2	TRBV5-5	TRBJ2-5	TGTGCCAGCACCCCCCAAGCGGGGCAACCACAAGAGACCCAGTACTTC	CASTPQAGQPQETQYF
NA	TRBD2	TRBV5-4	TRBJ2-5	TGTGCCAGCAGCACGACTAGCGGGGGGCAAGAGACCCAGTACTTC	CASSTTSGGQETQYF
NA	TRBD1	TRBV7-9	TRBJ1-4	TGTGCCAGCAGCCAGCGACAGGGTGCAACTAATGAAAAACTGTTTTTT	CASSQRQGATNEKLFF